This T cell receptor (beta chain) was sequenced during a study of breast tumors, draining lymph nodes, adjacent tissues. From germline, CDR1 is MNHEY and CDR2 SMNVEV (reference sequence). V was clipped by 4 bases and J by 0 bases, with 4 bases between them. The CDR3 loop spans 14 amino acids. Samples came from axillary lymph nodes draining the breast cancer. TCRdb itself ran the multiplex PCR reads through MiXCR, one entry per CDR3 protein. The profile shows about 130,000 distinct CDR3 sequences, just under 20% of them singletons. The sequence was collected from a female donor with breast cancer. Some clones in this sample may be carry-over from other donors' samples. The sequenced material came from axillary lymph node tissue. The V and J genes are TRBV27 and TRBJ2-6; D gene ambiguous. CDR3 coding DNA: TGTGCCAGCAGTTCCCACTCTGGGGCCAACGTCCTGACTTTC. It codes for CASSSHSGANVLTF.